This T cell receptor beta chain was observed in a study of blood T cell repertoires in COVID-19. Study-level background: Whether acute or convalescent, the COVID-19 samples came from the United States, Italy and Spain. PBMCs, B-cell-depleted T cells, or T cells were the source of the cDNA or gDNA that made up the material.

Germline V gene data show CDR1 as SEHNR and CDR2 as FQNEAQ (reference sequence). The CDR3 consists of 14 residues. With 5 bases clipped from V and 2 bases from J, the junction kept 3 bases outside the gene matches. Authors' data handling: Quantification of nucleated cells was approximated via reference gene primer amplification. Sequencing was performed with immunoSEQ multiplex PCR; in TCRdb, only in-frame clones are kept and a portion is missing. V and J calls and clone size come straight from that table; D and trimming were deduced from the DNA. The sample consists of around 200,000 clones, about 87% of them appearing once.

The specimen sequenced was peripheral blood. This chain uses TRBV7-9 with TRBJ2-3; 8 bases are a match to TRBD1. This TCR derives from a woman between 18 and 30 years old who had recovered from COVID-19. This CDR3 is CASSRDRPTDTQYF. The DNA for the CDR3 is TGTGCCAGCAGCCGGGACAGGCCCACAGATACGCAGTATTTT.